This TCR beta chain derives from a study of blood T cell repertoires in COVID-19. The CDR3 spans 16 residues. Trimming at V came to 5 bases and at J to 5 bases, leaving 12 bases not matched to a gene. The V gene's germline CDR1 is SGHTA and CDR2 FQGNSA. TCRdb's copy holds only in-frame clones and misses some; the assay was immunoSEQ multiplex PCR. Among tens of thousands of clones listed, around four fifths were seen once. Input material: peripheral blood. The rearrangement uses TRBV7-2 and TRBJ2-7; TRBD1 matches 10 bases. The sequence derives from a human donor in a cohort sampled during active COVID-19. CDR3 nucleotide sequence: TGTGCCAGCAGCCTTCCTCCGACAGGGGGCTGGCACGAGCAGTACTTC. This sequence encodes CASSLPPTGGWHEQYF. The full variable domain, in which reference TRBV7-2 and TRBJ2-7 provide the parts outside the CDR3, is GAGVSQSPSNKVTEKGKDVELRCDPISGHTALYWYRQSLGQGLEFLIYFQGNSAPDKSGLPSDRFSAERTGGSVSTLTIQRTQQEDSAVYLCASSLPPTGGWHEQYFGPGTRLTVT.